The 14 T cell receptor beta chains given below trace back to one sample, sequenced in a study of response to subunit inactivated influenza vaccine. From the RT-PCR reads, TCRdb called clonotypes with MiXCR, one entry per CDR3 protein. The table shows a few hundred thousand distinct CDR3 sequences, with about 14% occurring only once. Sequencing was performed on PBMCs from blood, taken 11 to 12 days after vaccination. These receptors originate from a man in his forties or fifties who received an inactivated influenza vaccine.

This CDR3 is CASSGKTNTIYF. The CDR3 coding sequence is TGTGCCAGCAGCGGAAAAACGAACACCATATATTTT. This sequence joins TRBV3-1 and TRBJ1-3, with D hard to call. The CDR3 runs to 12 residues. Germline V gives CDR1 LGHDT, CDR2 YNNKEL (reference sequence). Between the trimmed V and J ends, which lost 5 bases and 7 bases, there was a span of 9 bases.

The rearrangement links TRBV10-3 to TRBJ2-7; D is uncertain. V was cut by 2 bases and J by 0 bases, with 11 bases left in between. CDR3 length equals 15 residues. Germline CDR1 and CDR2: ENHRY and SYGVKD. This CDR3 reads CAISEPKFSSYEQYF. The CDR3 region has the DNA TGTGCCATCAGTGAGCCCAAGTTTAGCTCCTACGAGCAGTACTTC.

V gene TRBV20-1 combines with J gene TRBJ1-6; D is ambiguous. The CDR3 is 15 amino acids. Looked up from germline, CDR1 is DFQATT and CDR2 is SNEGSKA (reference sequence). Between the trimmed V and J ends, which lost 2 bases and 2 bases, there was a span of 10 bases. The CDR3 DNA follows: TGCAGTGCTAGACCAGGTGGGGCCTATAATTCACCCCTCCACTTT. Amino acid sequence: CSARPGGAYNSPLHF.

The V and J genes are TRBV12-3 or TRBV12-4 and TRBJ1-1; 12 nucleotides match TRBD1. CDR3 size: 17 residues. The V gene end was trimmed by 3 bases and the J gene end by 4 bases; junction bases not matched to a gene: 9. The CDR3 sequence: CASSLDRDRGLGTEAFF. CDR3 in DNA: TGTGCCAGCAGTTTGGATCGGGACAGGGGGCTCGGCACTGAAGCTTTCTTT.

This clonotype was seen a handful of times. The V gene is TRBV20-1, the J gene TRBJ1-1, with D unclear. Germline assignment: CDR1 DFQATT and CDR2 SNEGSKA (reference sequence). V was clipped by 3 bases and J by 5 bases, with 16 bases between them. The CDR3 covers 14 residues. The CDR3 nucleotides are TGCAGTGCTAGTAGGACCGGGTGGGGAACTGAAGCTTTCTTT. Its translation is CSASRTGWGTEAFF.

This clonotype has only a few counts. The chain recombines TRBV12-3 or TRBV12-4 with TRBJ1-4; 12 nucleotides align to TRBD1. Trimming removed 6 bases from V and 7 bases from J; junction bases left unmatched: 6. The CDR3 is 15 amino acids. CDR3 in amino acids: CASSTRDRGPEKLFF. DNA of the CDR3: TGTGCCAGCAGCACCCGGGACAGGGGGCCTGAAAAACTGTTTTTT.

The chain uses TRBV12-3 or TRBV12-4 and TRBJ2-6; possible D gene TRBD2, 5 bases. This CDR3 contains 15 residues. V lost 10 bases and J 0 bases, leaving 13 bases between the germline ends. CDR3 amino acids: CAMRLSSSGANVLTF. The CDR3 bases are TGTGCCATGAGACTATCCAGCTCTGGGGCCAACGTCCTGACTTTC.

The chain employs TRBV6-2 or TRBV6-3 and TRBJ2-1; D uncertain. This CDR3 contains 13 residues. V lost 0 bases and J 2 bases, leaving 2 bases between the germline ends. CDR1 is MNHEY, CDR2 SVGEGT, per germline. This chain's CDR3 is CASSYSPYNEQFF. CDR3 DNA sequence: TGTGCCAGCAGTTACTCCCCCTACAATGAGCAGTTCTTC.

This clonotype was counted only a few times. V and J are TRBV20-1 and TRBJ2-3, with D perhaps given as TRBD1 or TRBD2 (5 bases each). Germline loops: CDR1 DFQATT, CDR2 SNEGSKA (reference sequence). Trimming took off 5 bases at V and 6 bases at J, with 15 bases between the two ends. The CDR3 runs to 13 residues. The CDR3 region has the DNA TGCAGTGCTGCCAGGGAGCTTGTGGATACGCAGTATTTT. Residues: CSAARELVDTQYF.

The genes are TRBV29-1 and TRBJ2-3, with 8 positions matching TRBD1. The J segment lost 3 bases and the V segment lost 5 bases, leaving 4 bases of the junction unmatched. The CDR3 has 13 amino acids. Germline values: CDR1 SQVTM, CDR2 ANQGSEA. The CDR3 is CSVSGQVTDTQYF. The CDR3 DNA is TGCAGCGTTTCGGGACAGGTAACAGATACGCAGTATTTT.

This chain uses TRBV6-5 with TRBJ2-5, with D perhaps matching TRBD2 (5 bases). Between the trimmed V and J ends, which lost 1 base and 4 bases, there was a span of 13 bases. The CDR3 is 15 residues long. Germline assignment: CDR1 MNHEY and CDR2 SVGAGI. The chain's CDR3 is CASSYLGSPGETQYF. CDR3 DNA sequence: TGTGCCAGCAGTTACTTGGGGAGCCCTGGAGAGACCCAGTACTTC.

V gene TRBV7-2 combines with J gene TRBJ1-2, with TRBD1 identical over 8 bases. The CDR3 runs 15 residues. Germline CDR1 is SGHTA and CDR2 is FQGNSA. V lost 5 bases, J lost 6 bases, and 11 bases stayed unmatched. CDR3 sequence reads: CASSPNLGRGHGYTF. CDR3 nucleotides: TGTGCCAGCAGCCCGAATCTGGGCAGGGGGCATGGCTACACCTTC. The variable domain in full, with the rest retrieved from reference TRBV7-2 and TRBJ1-2, is GAGVSQSPSNKVTEKGKDVELRCDPISGHTALYWYRQSLGQGLEFLIYFQGNSAPDKSGLPSDRFSAERTGGSVSTLTIQRTQQEDSAVYLCASSPNLGRGHGYTFGSGTRLTVV.

This sequence joins TRBV28 and TRBJ2-1, with 14 bases that match TRBD2. From germline, CDR1 is MDHEN and CDR2 SYDVKM. The CDR3 runs to 17 residues. V gave up 3 bases and J gave up 9 bases; unmatched junction bases: 10. CDR3 loop: CASSLALGLAGGGEQFF. CDR3 in DNA: TGTGCCAGCAGTTTGGCCCTCGGACTAGCGGGAGGCGGTGAGCAGTTCTTC.

The chain carries TRBV20-1 and TRBJ2-1; D is unclear. V was shortened by 1 base and J by 5 bases, with 15 bases between the two germline ends. The length of the CDR3 is 15 residues. Per the germline V gene, CDR1 is DFQATT and CDR2 is SNEGSKA (reference sequence). CDR3 region: CSARGFESPNNEQFF. The CDR3 coding sequence is TGCAGTGCTAGAGGGTTTGAAAGCCCCAACAATGAGCAGTTCTTC.